This T cell receptor beta chain was sequenced in a study of control samples from healthy donors and cancer patients. Germline V gene sequence: CDR1 LNHDA, CDR2 SQIVND (reference sequence). There are 14 residues in the CDR3. With 9 bases clipped from V and 0 bases from J, the junction kept 8 bases outside the gene matches. Using immunoSEQ multiplex PCR, the repertoire was profiled, and TCRdb retains in-frame clones only, with some absent. The sample holds 100,000 to 150,000 clones, 80% to 95% seen once. Sequenced: blood. The chain has TRBV19 and TRBJ2-7, with 7 bases identical to TRBD1. The receptor comes from a man aged 35 to 55 in good health. This CDR3 reads CASNRGESSYEQYF. In nucleotides, the CDR3 is TGTGCCAGCAACAGGGGCGAAAGCTCCTACGAGCAGTACTTC.